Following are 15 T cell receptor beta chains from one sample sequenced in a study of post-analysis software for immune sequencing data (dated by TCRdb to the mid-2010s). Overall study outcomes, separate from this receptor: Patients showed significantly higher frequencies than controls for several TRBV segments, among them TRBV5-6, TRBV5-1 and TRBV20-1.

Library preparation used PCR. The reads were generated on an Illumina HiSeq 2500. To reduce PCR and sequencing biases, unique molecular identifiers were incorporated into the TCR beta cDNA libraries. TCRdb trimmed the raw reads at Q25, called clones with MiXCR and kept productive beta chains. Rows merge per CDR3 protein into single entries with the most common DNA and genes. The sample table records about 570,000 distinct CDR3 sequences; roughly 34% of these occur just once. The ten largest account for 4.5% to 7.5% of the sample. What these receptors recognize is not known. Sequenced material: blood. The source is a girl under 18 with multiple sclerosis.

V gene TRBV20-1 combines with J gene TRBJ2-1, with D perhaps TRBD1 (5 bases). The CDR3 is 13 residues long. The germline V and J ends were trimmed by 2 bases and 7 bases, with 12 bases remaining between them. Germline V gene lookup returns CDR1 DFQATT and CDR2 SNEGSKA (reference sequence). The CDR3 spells CSARQGVSNEQFF. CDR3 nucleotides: TGCAGTGCTAGACAGGGCGTTAGTAATGAGCAGTTCTTC.

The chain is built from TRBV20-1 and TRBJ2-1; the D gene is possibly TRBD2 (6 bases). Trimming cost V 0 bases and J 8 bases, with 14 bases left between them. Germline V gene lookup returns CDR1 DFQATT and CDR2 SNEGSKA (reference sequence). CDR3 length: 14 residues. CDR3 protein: CSARDAREIDEQFF. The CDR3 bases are TGCAGTGCTAGAGATGCACGGGAGATTGATGAGCAGTTCTTC.

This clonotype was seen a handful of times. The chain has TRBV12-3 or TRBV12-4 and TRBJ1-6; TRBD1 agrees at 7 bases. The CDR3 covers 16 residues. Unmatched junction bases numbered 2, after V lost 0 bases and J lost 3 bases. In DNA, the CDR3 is TGTGCCAGCAGTTTAGCAGGGGGCGGCTATAATTCACCCCTCCACTTT. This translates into CASSLAGGGYNSPLHF.

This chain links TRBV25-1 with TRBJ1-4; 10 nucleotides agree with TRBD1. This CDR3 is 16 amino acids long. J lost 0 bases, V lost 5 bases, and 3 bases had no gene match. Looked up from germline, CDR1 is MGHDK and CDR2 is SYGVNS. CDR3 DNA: TGTGCCAGCAGTCCCGGGACAGGGGCAACTAATGAAAAACTGTTTTTT. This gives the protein CASSPGTGATNEKLFF.

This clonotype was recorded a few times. The CDR3 loop reads CASSLNGGAETQYF. The CDR3 nucleotides are TGTGCCAGCAGCTTGAACGGGGGGGCAGAGACCCAGTACTTC. The chain has TRBV7-3 and TRBJ2-5, with 8 bases fitting TRBD2. CDR1 and CDR2 from the germline V gene are SGHTA and FQGTGA. CDR3 length equals 14 residues. The J segment lost 4 bases and the V segment lost 3 bases, leaving 4 bases of the junction unmatched. Full variable domain (outside the CDR3, taken from reference TRBV7-3 and TRBJ2-5): GAGVSQTPSNKVTEKGKYVELRCDPISGHTALYWYRQSLGQGPEFLIYFQGTGAADDSGLPNDRFFAVRPEGSVSTLKIQRTERGDSAVYLCASSLNGGAETQYFGPGTRLLVL.

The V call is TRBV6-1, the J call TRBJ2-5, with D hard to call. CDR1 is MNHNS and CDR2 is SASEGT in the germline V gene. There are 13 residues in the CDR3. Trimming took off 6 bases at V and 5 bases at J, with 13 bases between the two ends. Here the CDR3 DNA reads TGTGCCAGCAGATCGAGAAGGTTGGAGACCCAGTACTTC. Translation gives CASRSRRLETQYF.

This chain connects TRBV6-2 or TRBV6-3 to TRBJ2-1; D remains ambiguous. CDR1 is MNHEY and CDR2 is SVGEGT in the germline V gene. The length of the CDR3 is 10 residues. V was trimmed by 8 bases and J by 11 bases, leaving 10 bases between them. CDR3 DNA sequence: TGTGCCAGCGTCCCGGGCAAGCAGTTCTTC. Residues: CASVPGKQFF.

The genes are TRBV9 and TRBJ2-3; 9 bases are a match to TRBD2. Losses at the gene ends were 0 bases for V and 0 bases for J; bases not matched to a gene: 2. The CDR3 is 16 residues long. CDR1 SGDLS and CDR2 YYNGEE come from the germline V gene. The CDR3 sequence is CASSVGTSASTDTQYF. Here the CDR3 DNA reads TGTGCCAGCAGCGTAGGGACTAGCGCGAGCACAGATACGCAGTATTTT.

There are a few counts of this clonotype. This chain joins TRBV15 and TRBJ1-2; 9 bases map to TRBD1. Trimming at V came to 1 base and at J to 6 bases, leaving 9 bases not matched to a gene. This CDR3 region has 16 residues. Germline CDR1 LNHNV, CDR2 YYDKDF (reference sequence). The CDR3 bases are TGTGCCACCAGCAGAGGAAACCGGGACAGGGCAGATGGCTACACCTTC. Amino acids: CATSRGNRDRADGYTF.

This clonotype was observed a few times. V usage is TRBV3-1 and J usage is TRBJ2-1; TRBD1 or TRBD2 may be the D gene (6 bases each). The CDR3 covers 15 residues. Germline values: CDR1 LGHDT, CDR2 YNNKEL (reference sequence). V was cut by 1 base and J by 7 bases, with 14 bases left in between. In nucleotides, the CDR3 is TGTGCCAGCAGCCAAGTTGTACAGGGAGGTAATGAGCAGTTCTTC. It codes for CASSQVVQGGNEQFF.

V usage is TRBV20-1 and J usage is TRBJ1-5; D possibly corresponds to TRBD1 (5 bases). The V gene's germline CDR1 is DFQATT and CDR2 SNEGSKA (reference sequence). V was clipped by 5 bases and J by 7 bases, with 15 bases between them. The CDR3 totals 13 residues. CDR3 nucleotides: TGCAGTGCTTGGGACCGCCTTTCGCAGCCCCAGCATTTT. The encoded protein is CSAWDRLSQPQHF.

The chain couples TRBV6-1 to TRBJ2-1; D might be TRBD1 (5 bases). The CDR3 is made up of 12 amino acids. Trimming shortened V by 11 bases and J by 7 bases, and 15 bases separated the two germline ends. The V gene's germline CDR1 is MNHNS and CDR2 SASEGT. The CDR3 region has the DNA TGTGCCGGGGCCAGGGCTACAAATGAGCAGTTCTTC. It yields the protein CAGARATNEQFF.

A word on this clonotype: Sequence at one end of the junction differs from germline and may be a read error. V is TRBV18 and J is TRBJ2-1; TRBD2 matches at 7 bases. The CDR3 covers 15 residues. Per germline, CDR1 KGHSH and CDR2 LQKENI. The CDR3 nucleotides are TGTGCCAGCGCTAGCGGAGGGAGCTCCCACAATGAGCAGTTCTTC. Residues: CASASGGSSHNEQFF.

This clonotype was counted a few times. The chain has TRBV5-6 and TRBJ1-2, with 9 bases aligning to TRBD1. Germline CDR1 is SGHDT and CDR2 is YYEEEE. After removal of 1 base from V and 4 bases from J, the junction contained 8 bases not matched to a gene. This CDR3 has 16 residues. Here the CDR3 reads CASSLTVTGGTYGYTF. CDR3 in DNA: TGTGCCAGCAGCTTGACCGTGACAGGGGGAACCTATGGCTACACCTTC.

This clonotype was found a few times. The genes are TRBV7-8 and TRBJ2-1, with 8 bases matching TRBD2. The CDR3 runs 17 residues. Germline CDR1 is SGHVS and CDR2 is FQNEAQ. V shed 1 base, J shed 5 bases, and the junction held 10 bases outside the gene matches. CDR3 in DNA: TGTGCCAGCAGCTTAGTGACACAGGTGCGGGGGGACAATGAGCAGTTCTTC. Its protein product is CASSLVTQVRGDNEQFF.